A selection of T cell receptor beta chains follows, all from one sample in a study of blood T cell repertoires in COVID-19. Profiled with immunoSEQ multiplex PCR; TCRdb holds only in-frame clones, not every one. The table records about 63,000 clones, 80% to 95% of them present only once. The material sequenced was peripheral blood. Receptors originate from a man in his fifties with active COVID-19. The conserved cysteine and the conserved F or W are not part of the CDR3 here. Fields, in order: V gene, CDR3 protein.

v_call: TRBV7-9
cdr3_aa: ASSLDSYGYT

v_call: TRBV18
cdr3_aa: ASSPTTGTNYGYT

v_call: TRBV7-2
cdr3_aa: ASSLAGLRSTDTQY

v_call: TRBV18
cdr3_aa: ASQKDRNYEQY

v_call: TRBV18
cdr3_aa: ASSPNLAGGRGNEQF

v_call: TRBV27
cdr3_aa: ASRGQGVDGYT

v_call: TRBV7-9
cdr3_aa: ASSSSQGIGGELF

v_call: TRBV19
cdr3_aa: ASRSGGMLGHPVNEQF

v_call: TRBV4-1
cdr3_aa: ASSPLSQGGRTGANVLT

v_call: TRBV7-3
cdr3_aa: ASGTGGNTEAF

v_call: TRBV29-1
cdr3_aa: SASFVTANTGELF

v_call: TRBV7-3
cdr3_aa: ASSRTTGSGELF

v_call: TRBV7-6
cdr3_aa: ATERGSGTYPGELF

v_call: TRBV28
cdr3_aa: ASSFSTVRRGTEAF

v_call: TRBV5-1
cdr3_aa: ASSFSSGWSGELF

v_call: TRBV10-3
cdr3_aa: ATTTGKAEAF

v_call: TRBV18
cdr3_aa: ASSPSGAYEQY

v_call: TRBV18
cdr3_aa: ASSQPNRGGYT

v_call: TRBV7-2
cdr3_aa: ASSLYANRGSLQETQY

v_call: TRBV5-6
cdr3_aa: ASIAVRVTIY

v_call: TRBV6-6
cdr3_aa: ASRRQGAGAGNTIY